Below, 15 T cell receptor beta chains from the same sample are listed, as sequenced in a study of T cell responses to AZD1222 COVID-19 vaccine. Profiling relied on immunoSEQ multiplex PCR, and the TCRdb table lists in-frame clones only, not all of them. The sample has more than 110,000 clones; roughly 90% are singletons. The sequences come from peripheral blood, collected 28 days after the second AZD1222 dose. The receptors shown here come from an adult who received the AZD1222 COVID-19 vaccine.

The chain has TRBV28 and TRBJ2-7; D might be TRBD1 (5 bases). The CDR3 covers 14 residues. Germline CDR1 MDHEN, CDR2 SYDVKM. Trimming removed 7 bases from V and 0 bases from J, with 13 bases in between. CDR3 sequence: CASKTRQFSYEQYF. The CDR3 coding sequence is TGTGCCAGCAAAACCCGACAGTTCTCCTACGAGCAGTACTTC.

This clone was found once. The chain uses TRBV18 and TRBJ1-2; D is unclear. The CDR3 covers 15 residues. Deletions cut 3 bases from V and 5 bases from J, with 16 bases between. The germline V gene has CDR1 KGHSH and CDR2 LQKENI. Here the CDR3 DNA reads TGTGCCAGCTCACCTAAAGATCGGATCCAGTATGGCTACACCTTC. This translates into CASSPKDRIQYGYTF.

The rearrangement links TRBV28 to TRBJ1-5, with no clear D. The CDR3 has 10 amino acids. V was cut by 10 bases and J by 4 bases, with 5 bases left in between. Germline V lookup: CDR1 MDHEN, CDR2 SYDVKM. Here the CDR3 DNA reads TGTGCCACCGGTAATCAGCCCCAGCATTTT. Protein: CATGNQPQHF.

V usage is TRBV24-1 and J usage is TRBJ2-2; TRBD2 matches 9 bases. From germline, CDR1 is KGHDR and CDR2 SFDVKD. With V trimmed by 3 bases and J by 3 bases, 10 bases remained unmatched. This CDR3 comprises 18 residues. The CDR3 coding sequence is TGTGCCACCAGTGATCCCTACGATAGCGGGAGTTACACCGGGGAGCTGTTTTTT. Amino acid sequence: CATSDPYDSGSYTGELFF.

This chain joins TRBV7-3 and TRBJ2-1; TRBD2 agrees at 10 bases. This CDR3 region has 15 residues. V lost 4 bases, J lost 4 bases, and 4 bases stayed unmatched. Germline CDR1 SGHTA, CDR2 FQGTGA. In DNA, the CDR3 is TGTGCCAGCAGCTCTGGGACTAGCGAGTACAATGAGCAGTTCTTC. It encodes CASSSGTSEYNEQFF.

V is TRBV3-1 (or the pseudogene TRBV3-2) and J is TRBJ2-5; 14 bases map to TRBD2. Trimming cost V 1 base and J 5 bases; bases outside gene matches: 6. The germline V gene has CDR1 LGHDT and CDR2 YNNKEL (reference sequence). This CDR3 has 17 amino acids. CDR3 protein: CASSQGLAGGPGETQYF. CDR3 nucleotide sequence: TGTGCCAGCAGCCAAGGACTAGCGGGAGGGCCGGGGGAGACCCAGTACTTC.

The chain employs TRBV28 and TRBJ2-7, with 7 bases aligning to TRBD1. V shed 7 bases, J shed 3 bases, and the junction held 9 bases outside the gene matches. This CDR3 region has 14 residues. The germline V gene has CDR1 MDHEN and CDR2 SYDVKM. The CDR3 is CASNTGAGDYEQYF. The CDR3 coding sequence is TGTGCCAGCAACACAGGGGCCGGGGACTACGAGCAGTACTTC. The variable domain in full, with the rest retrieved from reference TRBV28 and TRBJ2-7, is DVKVTQSSRYLVKRTGEKVFLECVQDMDHENMFWYRQDPGLGLRLIYFSYDVKMKEKGDIPEGYSVSREKKERFSLILESASTNQTSMYLCASNTGAGDYEQYFGPGTRLTVT.

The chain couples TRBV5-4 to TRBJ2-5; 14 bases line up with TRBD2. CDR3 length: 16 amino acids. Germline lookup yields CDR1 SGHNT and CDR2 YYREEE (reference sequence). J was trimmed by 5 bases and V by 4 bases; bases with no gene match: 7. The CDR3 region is CASSTRLAGGQETQYF. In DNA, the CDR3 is TGTGCCAGCAGCACCCGACTAGCGGGAGGGCAGGAGACCCAGTACTTC.

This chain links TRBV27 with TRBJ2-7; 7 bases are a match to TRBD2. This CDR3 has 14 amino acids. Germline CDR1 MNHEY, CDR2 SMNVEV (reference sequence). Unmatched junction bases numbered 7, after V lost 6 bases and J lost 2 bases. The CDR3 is CASRRAGVAYEQYF. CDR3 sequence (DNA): TGTGCCAGCAGAAGGGCGGGAGTAGCCTACGAGCAGTACTTC.

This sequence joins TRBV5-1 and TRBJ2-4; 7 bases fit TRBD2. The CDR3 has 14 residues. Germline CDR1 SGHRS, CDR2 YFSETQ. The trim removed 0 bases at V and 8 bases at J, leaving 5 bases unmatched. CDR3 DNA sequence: TGCGCCAGCAGCTTGGATGGCCGGGAGGACATTCAGTACTTC. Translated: CASSLDGREDIQYF.

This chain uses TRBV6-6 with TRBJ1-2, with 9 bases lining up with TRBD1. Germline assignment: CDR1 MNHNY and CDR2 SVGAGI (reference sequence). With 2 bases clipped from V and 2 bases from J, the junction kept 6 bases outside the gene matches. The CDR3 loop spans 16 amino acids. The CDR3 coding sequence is TGTGCCAGCAGTTACCAGAGAGGGACAGGGAACTATGGCTACACCTTC. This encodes CASSYQRGTGNYGYTF.

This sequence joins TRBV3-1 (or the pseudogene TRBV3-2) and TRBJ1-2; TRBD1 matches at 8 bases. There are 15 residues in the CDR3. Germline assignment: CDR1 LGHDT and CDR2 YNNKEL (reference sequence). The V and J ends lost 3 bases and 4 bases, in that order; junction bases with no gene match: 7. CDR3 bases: TGTGCCAGCAGCCAGCCGGGACAGGACCCCTATGGCTACACCTTC. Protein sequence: CASSQPGQDPYGYTF.

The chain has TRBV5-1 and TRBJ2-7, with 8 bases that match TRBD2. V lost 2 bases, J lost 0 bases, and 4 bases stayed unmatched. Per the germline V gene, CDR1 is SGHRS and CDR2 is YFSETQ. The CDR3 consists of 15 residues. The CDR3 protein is CASSLAGADSYEQYF. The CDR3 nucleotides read TGCGCCAGCAGCTTAGCGGGGGCTGACTCCTACGAGCAGTACTTC.

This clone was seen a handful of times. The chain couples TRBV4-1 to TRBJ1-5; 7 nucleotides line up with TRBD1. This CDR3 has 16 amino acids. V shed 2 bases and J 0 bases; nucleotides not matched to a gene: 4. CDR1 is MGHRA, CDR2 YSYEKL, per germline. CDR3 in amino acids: CASSQSRTGSNQPQHF. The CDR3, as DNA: TGCGCCAGCAGCCAATCCAGGACAGGTAGCAATCAGCCCCAGCATTTT.

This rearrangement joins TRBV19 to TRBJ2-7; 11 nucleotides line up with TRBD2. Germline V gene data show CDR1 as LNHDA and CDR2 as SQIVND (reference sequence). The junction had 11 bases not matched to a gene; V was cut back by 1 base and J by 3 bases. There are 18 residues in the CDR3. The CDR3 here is CASSIVGLAGGIFYEQYF. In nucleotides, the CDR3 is TGTGCCAGTAGTATAGTTGGCCTAGCGGGAGGAATATTCTACGAGCAGTACTTC.